This entry lists 10 T cell receptor beta chains sequenced from one sample in a study of shared clonotypes between healthy human individuals. The protocol was immunoSEQ multiplex PCR, while the TCRdb copy is restricted to in-frame clones and leaves out a portion. Among about 2 million clones listed, about 95% were seen once. As defined, naive CD8 cells were CD45RO-negative and positively selected for CCR7, with terminally differentiated effector memory CD45RA+ cells excluded. Material: naive CD8+ T cells sorted from blood. The receptors come from a man younger than 30 in good health.

This clone was seen a single time. The chain uses TRBV14 and TRBJ1-1; perhaps TRBD1 as D (6 bases). Germline CDR1 SGHDN, CDR2 FVKESK. CDR3 length: 20 residues. The germline V and J ends were trimmed by 4 bases and 4 bases, with 31 bases remaining between them. CDR3 sequence (DNA): TGTGCCAGCAGCCGGCCGTCTTTCTCCCAGGGGCCCAGGGGTGGCACTGAAGCTTTCTTT. It codes for CASSRPSFSQGPRGGTEAFF.

This clone showed up just once. The V call is TRBV27, the J call TRBJ2-2; 7 bases map to TRBD2. Trimming removed 3 bases from V and 1 base from J; junction bases left unmatched: 11. This CDR3 comprises 18 residues. The germline V gene encodes CDR1 MNHEY and CDR2 SMNVEV (reference sequence). CDR3 DNA sequence: TGTGCCAGCAGTTTTTACCCCCTTGGGGGGGAGAACACCGGGGAGCTGTTTTTT. Its translation: CASSFYPLGGENTGELFF.

The chain joins TRBV11-2 to TRBJ1-5; D unresolved. Germline-derived CDR1 and CDR2 are SGHAT and FQNNGV. The V end was cut by 3 bases, the J end by 0 bases, with 15 bases between. This CDR3 comprises 17 residues. This chain's CDR3 is CASSFPPTILSNQPQHF. CDR3 sequence (DNA): TGTGCCAGCAGCTTCCCACCCACGATCCTTAGCAATCAGCCCCAGCATTTT.

The J gene is TRBJ2-7, the V gene TRBV10-3; 9 nucleotides agree with TRBD2. CDR3 length equals 16 residues. Germline V lookup: CDR1 ENHRY, CDR2 SYGVKD. The V gene end was trimmed by 2 bases and the J gene end by 4 bases; junction bases not matched to a gene: 9. The CDR3 bases are TGTGCCATCAGTGAGAGGGTAGCGGGAGAATCTTACGAGCAGTACTTC. This codes for CAISERVAGESYEQYF.

The genes are TRBV23-1 and TRBJ2-7, with D possibly matching TRBD1 (5 bases). TRBV23-1 falls under the ORF class, with uncertain function. The CDR3 is 17 amino acids. V was cut by 4 bases and J by 5 bases, with 24 bases left in between. The CDR3 is CASSPSTPRQCTHEQYF. CDR3 DNA: TGCGCCAGCAGTCCCTCAACCCCCAGACAGTGTACCCACGAGCAGTACTTC.

The V gene is TRBV5-1, the J gene TRBJ2-3; maybe TRBD2 (5 bases). The CDR3 sequence is 15 residues long. V shed 0 bases and J shed 2 bases, with 10 bases lying between them. CDR1 and CDR2 from the germline V gene are SGHRS and YFSETQ. This chain's CDR3 is CASSLEPGITDTQYF. CDR3 DNA: TGCGCCAGCAGCTTGGAGCCGGGGATCACAGATACGCAGTATTTT. The full variable domain, completed using reference TRBV5-1 and TRBJ2-3, is KAGVTQTPRYLIKTRGQQVTLSCSPISGHRSVSWYQQTPGQGLQFLFEYFSETQRNKGNFPGRFSGRQFSNSRSEMNVSTLELGDSALYLCASSLEPGITDTQYFGPGTRLTVL.

This chain connects TRBV11-2 to TRBJ2-3, with TRBD2 matching over 12 bases. This CDR3 has 16 amino acids. Germline-derived CDR1 and CDR2 are SGHAT and FQNNGV. V lost 1 base and J lost 4; bases outside the gene matches: 3. The DNA for the CDR3 is TGTGCCAGCAGCTTAGTTCTAGCGGGGGGGGCAGATACGCAGTATTTT. It specifies CASSLVLAGGADTQYF.

Regarding this clone: Other DNA sequences in this sample translate to the same CDR3. V and J are TRBV29-1 and TRBJ2-2; D unresolved. Per the germline V gene, CDR1 is SQVTM and CDR2 is ANQGSEA. CDR3 size: 13 residues. The V end lost 3 bases, the J end lost 2 bases, and 7 bases lay between the germline ends. The CDR3 DNA reads as TGCAGCGTTGAGAACGGAAACACCGGGGAGCTGTTTTTT. Protein: CSVENGNTGELFF.

V and J are TRBV6-1 and TRBJ2-7; D possibly corresponds to TRBD1 (6 bases). This CDR3 is 14 amino acids long. Germline V lookup: CDR1 MNHNS, CDR2 SASEGT. Trimming took 6 bases from V and 4 from J, leaving 16 bases between them. The CDR3 region is CASSQHRVLYEQYF. The CDR3, as DNA: TGTGCCAGCAGCCAGCACAGGGTTCTGTACGAGCAGTACTTC.

The V and J genes are TRBV27 and TRBJ2-7, with 8 nucleotides matching TRBD1. There are 13 residues in the CDR3. Germline-derived CDR1 and CDR2 are MNHEY and SMNVEV (reference sequence). After removal of 6 bases from V and 5 bases from J, the junction contained 6 bases not matched to a gene. CDR3 amino acids: CASRDRADNEQYF. DNA of the CDR3: TGTGCCAGCAGGGACAGGGCTGACAACGAGCAGTACTTC.